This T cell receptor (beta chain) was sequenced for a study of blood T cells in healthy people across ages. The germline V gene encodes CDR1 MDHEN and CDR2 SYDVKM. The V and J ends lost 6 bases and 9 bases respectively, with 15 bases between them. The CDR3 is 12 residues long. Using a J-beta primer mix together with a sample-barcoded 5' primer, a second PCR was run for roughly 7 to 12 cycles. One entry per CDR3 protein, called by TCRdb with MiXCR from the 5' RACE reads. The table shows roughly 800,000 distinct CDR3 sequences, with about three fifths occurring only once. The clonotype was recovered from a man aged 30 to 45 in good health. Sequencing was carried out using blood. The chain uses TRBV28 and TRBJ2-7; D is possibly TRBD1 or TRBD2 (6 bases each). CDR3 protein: CASRQYREAQYF. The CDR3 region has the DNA TGTGCCAGCAGACAATACAGGGAGGCGCAGTACTTC.